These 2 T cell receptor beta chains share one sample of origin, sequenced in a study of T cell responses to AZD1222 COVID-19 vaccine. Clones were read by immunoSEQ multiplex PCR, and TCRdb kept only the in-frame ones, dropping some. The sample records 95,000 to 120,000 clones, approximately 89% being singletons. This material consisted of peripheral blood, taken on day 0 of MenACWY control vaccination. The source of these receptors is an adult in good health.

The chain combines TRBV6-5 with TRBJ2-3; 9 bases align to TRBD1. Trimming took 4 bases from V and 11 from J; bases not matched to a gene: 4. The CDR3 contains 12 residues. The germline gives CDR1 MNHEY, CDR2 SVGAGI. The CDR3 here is CASSLSGQGQYF. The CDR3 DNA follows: TGTGCCAGCAGTTTATCGGGACAGGGGCAGTATTTT.

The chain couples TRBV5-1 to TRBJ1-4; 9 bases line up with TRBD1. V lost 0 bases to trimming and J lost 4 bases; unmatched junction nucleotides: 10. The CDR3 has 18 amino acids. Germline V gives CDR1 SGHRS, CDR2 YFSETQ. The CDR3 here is CASSLDPGQGVGNEKLFF. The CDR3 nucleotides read TGCGCCAGCAGCTTGGACCCGGGACAGGGCGTCGGTAATGAAAAACTGTTTTTT.